Listed here are 27 T cell receptor beta chains from one sample, sequenced in a study of OX40 agonist ivuxolimab in advanced cancers. Generated by immunoSEQ multiplex PCR, the TCRdb table keeps only in-frame clones and is missing some. The sample lists some 80,000 clones, more than 75% seen once, with more than 0.3% in the top ten. Sequenced here: CD4+ or CD8+ T cells sorted from blood, sampled in a trial of the OX40 agonist ivuxolimab. The receptors were sampled from an adult with an advanced solid tumor such as melanoma, head and neck, liver or kidney cancer.

The chain has TRBV19 and TRBJ1-5; 10 bases agree with TRBD1. This CDR3 region has 13 residues. From germline, CDR1 is LNHDA and CDR2 SQIVND (reference sequence). V dropped 7 bases and J dropped 7; count of bases not matched to a gene: 4. CDR3 region: CASTGTGVQPQHF. CDR3 DNA: TGTGCCAGTACCGGGACAGGGGTCCAGCCCCAGCATTTT.

V is TRBV30 and J is TRBJ1-3; D not certain. Germline V lookup: CDR1 GTSNPN, CDR2 SVGIG (reference sequence). CDR3 length: 15 amino acids. Trimming shortened V by 0 bases and J by 2 bases, and 11 bases separated the two germline ends. The CDR3 region has the DNA TGTGCCTGGAGTGTTTCGGACTTAACTGGAAACACCATATATTTT. Protein: CAWSVSDLTGNTIYF.

The rearrangement joins TRBV5-1 to TRBJ2-2; 11 positions match TRBD1. This CDR3 comprises 15 residues. V was clipped by 5 bases and J by 5 bases; unmatched bases: 5. Per the germline V gene, CDR1 is SGHRS and CDR2 is YFSETQ. The CDR3 loop reads CASRQDRGRTGELFF. DNA for the CDR3: TGCGCCAGCAGACAGGACAGGGGGCGGACCGGGGAGCTGTTTTTT.

V usage is TRBV18 and J usage is TRBJ2-2, with TRBD2 matching 7 bases. CDR3 length: 15 amino acids. The germline gives CDR1 KGHSH, CDR2 LQKENI. J gave up 5 bases and V 3 bases, and 6 bases lay outside the gene matches. This chain's CDR3 is CASSPATGGTGELFF. CDR3 in DNA: TGTGCCAGCTCACCGGCGACCGGGGGGACCGGGGAGCTGTTTTTT. Filled out from reference TRBV18 and TRBJ2-2, the complete variable domain reads NAGVMQNPRHLVRRRGQEARLRCSPMKGHSHVYWYRQLPEEGLKFMVYLQKENIIDESGMPKERFSAEFPKEGPSILRIQQVVRGDSAAYFCASSPATGGTGELFFGEGSRLTVL.

This rearrangement joins TRBV18 to TRBJ1-1; tentative D call: TRBD1 (6 bases). The V end lost 4 bases, the J end lost 7 bases, and 7 bases lay between the germline ends. The CDR3 covers 11 residues. Per the germline V gene, CDR1 is KGHSH and CDR2 is LQKENI. The CDR3 protein is CASSLDSEAFF. The CDR3 DNA sequence: TGTGCCAGCTCACTGGACAGTGAAGCTTTCTTT.

V is TRBV12-5 and J is TRBJ1-1, with 8 bases fitting TRBD1. J gave up 4 bases and V 2 bases, and 6 bases lay outside the gene matches. The CDR3 runs 15 residues. Germline loops: CDR1 LGHNT, CDR2 FRNRAP. The CDR3 DNA sequence: TGTGCTAGTGGTTTGATAGGACAGGGAATCACTGAAGCTTTCTTT. Its translation: CASGLIGQGITEAFF.

The genes are TRBV28 and TRBJ2-3; the D gene is possibly TRBD2 (6 bases). Germline V gene lookup returns CDR1 MDHEN and CDR2 SYDVKM. This CDR3 has 15 residues. The V end was cut by 2 bases, the J end by 1 base, with 10 bases between. CDR3 sequence (DNA): TGTGCCAGCAGTTTAGGGGGGTCTGGCACAGATACGCAGTATTTT. It encodes CASSLGGSGTDTQYF. The full variable domain, completed using reference TRBV28 and TRBJ2-3, is DVKVTQSSRYLVKRTGEKVFLECVQDMDHENMFWYRQDPGLGLRLIYFSYDVKMKEKGDIPEGYSVSREKKERFSLILESASTNQTSMYLCASSLGGSGTDTQYFGPGTRLTVL.

This clone was detected only once. The chain uses TRBV19 and TRBJ1-1; D ambiguous. Germline V lookup: CDR1 LNHDA, CDR2 SQIVND (reference sequence). V was pared by 5 bases and J by 1 base, with 11 bases between. There are 14 residues in the CDR3. DNA of the CDR3: TGTGCCAGTAGTCCCCGGACGGGGAACACTGAAGCTTTCTTT. Translation gives CASSPRTGNTEAFF.

V usage is TRBV11-1 and J usage is TRBJ2-1; D ambiguous. CDR1 and CDR2 (germline): SGHAT, FQDESV (reference sequence). The CDR3 is made up of 14 amino acids. The V end lost 2 bases, the J end lost 4 bases, and 9 bases lay between the germline ends. The CDR3 DNA reads TGTGCCAGCAGCTTAACAGCCTTATACAATGAGCAGTTCTTC. It encodes CASSLTALYNEQFF.

The chain uses TRBV5-1 and TRBJ1-2, with D possibly matching TRBD1 (5 bases). The CDR3 spans 12 residues. V gave up 5 bases and J gave up 4 bases, with 9 bases separating them. Per the germline V gene, CDR1 is SGHRS and CDR2 is YFSETQ. The DNA of the CDR3 is TGCGCCAGCAGAGGGGAGGGCTATGGCTACACCTTC. It yields the protein CASRGEGYGYTF.

This clone was recorded a few times. This sample also contains other DNA sequences that code for the same CDR3. The CDR3 DNA sequence: TGCGCCAGCAGCTTGGACAGGGCGAATGGCTACACCTTC. This encodes CASSLDRANGYTF. The gene calls are TRBV5-1 and TRBJ1-2; maybe TRBD1 (6 bases). Germline V gives CDR1 SGHRS, CDR2 YFSETQ. Trimming took off 0 bases at V and 6 bases at J, with 9 bases between the two ends. There are 13 residues in the CDR3.

The chain uses TRBV7-2 and TRBJ1-3; possibly TRBD1 for D (5 bases). The CDR3 is 15 amino acids. CDR1 SGHTA and CDR2 FQGNSA come from the germline V gene. V lost 3 bases, J lost 0 bases, and 9 bases lay in between. The CDR3: CASSFQGTSGNTIYF. CDR3 sequence (DNA): TGTGCCAGCAGCTTCCAGGGCACCTCTGGAAACACCATATATTTT.

The chain joins TRBV18 to TRBJ1-1, with 11 nucleotides matching TRBD1. V lost 5 bases and J lost 4; bases outside the gene matches: 3. This CDR3 has 14 residues. Germline V lookup: CDR1 KGHSH, CDR2 LQKENI. The CDR3 sequence: CASSAGTGGTEAFF. The CDR3 DNA sequence: TGTGCCAGCTCAGCCGGGACAGGGGGCACTGAAGCTTTCTTT.

The V and J genes are TRBV5-1 and TRBJ1-5, with D possibly matching TRBD1 (5 bases). Germline lookup yields CDR1 SGHRS and CDR2 YFSETQ. This CDR3 comprises 11 residues. The V and J ends lost 2 bases and 12 bases respectively, with 9 bases between them. CDR3 nucleotides: TGCGCCAGCAGCTTTAGGAGGGGCCAGCATTTT. Amino acids: CASSFRRGQHF.

In this sample, this clone turned up once. The genes are TRBV18 and TRBJ2-1; D gene unclear. Germline CDR1 is KGHSH and CDR2 is LQKENI. CDR3 size: 17 residues. Trimming stripped 3 bases from V and 6 bases from J, with 21 bases between. The CDR3 reads CASSPPKQIPPSNEQFF. The CDR3 nucleotides are TGTGCCAGCTCACCGCCCAAACAGATTCCCCCTTCCAATGAGCAGTTCTTC.

V gene TRBV5-1 combines with J gene TRBJ2-3; TRBD2 aligns across 9 bases. V gave up 4 bases and J gave up 0 bases; unmatched junction bases: 6. The CDR3 loop spans 16 amino acids. Germline V CDR1 and CDR2: SGHRS, YFSETQ. CDR3 loop: CASSPLAGVSTDTQYF. CDR3 DNA sequence: TGCGCCAGCAGCCCCTTAGCGGGAGTTAGCACAGATACGCAGTATTTT.

J is TRBJ2-1 and V is TRBV9, with D unclear. This CDR3 comprises 12 residues. The germline V gene encodes CDR1 SGDLS and CDR2 YYNGEE. V was trimmed by 4 bases and J by 12 bases, leaving 14 bases between them. CDR3 in amino acids: CASSPGLTGQFF. DNA for the CDR3: TGTGCCAGCAGCCCTGGGCTTACGGGGCAGTTCTTC.

This chain links TRBV5-4 with TRBJ1-4; D is unclear. The CDR3 totals 14 residues. Germline-derived CDR1 and CDR2 are SGHNT and YYREEE (reference sequence). Trimming cost V 7 bases and J 0 bases, with 10 bases left between them. The DNA of the CDR3 is TGTGCCAGCCACGCGGGGACAACTAATGAAAAACTGTTTTTT. Residues: CASHAGTTNEKLFF.

This rearrangement joins TRBV5-1 to TRBJ1-1; no firm D call. V was cut by 0 bases and J by 0 bases, with 18 bases left in between. Germline V lookup: CDR1 SGHRS, CDR2 YFSETQ. The CDR3 extends over 18 amino acids. The CDR3 sequence is CASSLVSRSIAVNTEAFF. The CDR3 nucleotides are TGCGCCAGCAGCTTGGTTTCCCGAAGCATAGCCGTGAACACTGAAGCTTTCTTT.

The CDR3 reads CASSFGTGFYEQYV. Here the CDR3 DNA reads TGTGCCAGCAGTTTTGGGACAGGGTTCTACGAGCAGTACGTC. V gene TRBV28 combines with J gene TRBJ2-7; 9 bases are shared with TRBD1. Trimming cost V 3 bases and J 3 bases; bases outside gene matches: 3. Germline values: CDR1 MDHEN, CDR2 SYDVKM. The CDR3 has 14 residues.

The chain couples TRBV5-1 to TRBJ1-4; a weak D match, TRBD1 (5 bases). The CDR3 contains 14 residues. From germline, CDR1 is SGHRS and CDR2 YFSETQ. The V and J ends lost 4 bases and 6 bases respectively, with 13 bases between them. The CDR3 DNA reads TGCGCCAGCAGCGGGGGTCAGGAGCATGAAAAACTGTTTTTT. This translates into CASSGGQEHEKLFF.

The V and J genes are TRBV28 and TRBJ1-4, with D hard to call. The germline V gene has CDR1 MDHEN and CDR2 SYDVKM. V gave up 6 bases and J gave up 6 bases, with 17 bases separating them. The CDR3 contains 15 residues. CDR3 sequence reads: CASSRHSAGDEKLFF. The CDR3 DNA reads TGTGCCAGCAGCCGACATTCGGCCGGGGATGAAAAACTGTTTTTT.

This chain's CDR3 is CASSLDRGGTQYF. The CDR3 region has the DNA TGTGCCAGCAGCTTGGACAGGGGGGGGACCCAGTACTTC. J is TRBJ2-5 and V is TRBV5-4, with a tentative D call TRBD1 (8 bases). Germline lookup yields CDR1 SGHNT and CDR2 YYREEE (reference sequence). CDR3 length equals 13 residues. V lost 0 bases and J lost 7, with 10 bases in between.

This clone was found once. The chain couples TRBV5-1 to TRBJ2-5; the match to TRBD2 covers 9 bases. V lost 2 bases to trimming and J lost 4 bases; unmatched junction nucleotides: 9. Germline values: CDR1 SGHRS, CDR2 YFSETQ. There are 16 residues in the CDR3. CDR3 residues: CASSFLAGVSGETQYF. Here the CDR3 DNA reads TGCGCCAGCAGCTTCTTAGCGGGAGTTTCAGGAGAGACCCAGTACTTC. Looking up the rest from reference TRBV5-1 and TRBJ2-5 gives the full variable domain: KAGVTQTPRYLIKTRGQQVTLSCSPISGHRSVSWYQQTPGQGLQFLFEYFSETQRNKGNFPGRFSGRQFSNSRSEMNVSTLELGDSALYLCASSFLAGVSGETQYFGPGTRLLVL.

The CDR3 DNA reads TGTGCCAGCAGCCCATCGAACCTTCGGGTTGGCTACACCTTC. This encodes CASSPSNLRVGYTF. The V call is TRBV7-2, the J call TRBJ1-2; D uncertain. Germline V gene lookup returns CDR1 SGHTA and CDR2 FQGNSA. The CDR3 contains 14 residues. The V end lost 5 bases, the J end lost 7 bases, and 17 bases lay between the germline ends.

The genes are TRBV18 and TRBJ2-5, with 7 bases fitting TRBD2. Germline CDR1 KGHSH, CDR2 LQKENI. The CDR3 spans 14 residues. Trimming cost V 8 bases and J 2 bases; bases outside gene matches: 8. The chain's CDR3 is CASGPTGGQETQYF. The CDR3 DNA follows: TGTGCCAGCGGACCAACGGGAGGTCAAGAGACCCAGTACTTC.

V and J are TRBV5-5 and TRBJ2-1; 8 nucleotides align to TRBD1. There are 17 residues in the CDR3. In germline, CDR1 is SGHKS, CDR2 YYEKEE (reference sequence). With 1 base clipped from V and 7 bases from J, the junction kept 13 bases outside the gene matches. The CDR3 protein is CASSLLAGRGQGNEQFF. The CDR3 bases are TGTGCCAGCAGCTTGTTGGCGGGCAGGGGGCAGGGAAATGAGCAGTTCTTC. Based on the CDR3 plus reference TRBV5-5 and TRBJ2-1, the full variable domain is DAGVTQSPTHLIKTRGQQVTLRCSPISGHKSVSWYQQVLGQGPQFIFQYYEKEERGRGNFPDRFSARQFPNYSSELNVNALLLGDSALYLCASSLLAGRGQGNEQFFGPGTRLTVL.